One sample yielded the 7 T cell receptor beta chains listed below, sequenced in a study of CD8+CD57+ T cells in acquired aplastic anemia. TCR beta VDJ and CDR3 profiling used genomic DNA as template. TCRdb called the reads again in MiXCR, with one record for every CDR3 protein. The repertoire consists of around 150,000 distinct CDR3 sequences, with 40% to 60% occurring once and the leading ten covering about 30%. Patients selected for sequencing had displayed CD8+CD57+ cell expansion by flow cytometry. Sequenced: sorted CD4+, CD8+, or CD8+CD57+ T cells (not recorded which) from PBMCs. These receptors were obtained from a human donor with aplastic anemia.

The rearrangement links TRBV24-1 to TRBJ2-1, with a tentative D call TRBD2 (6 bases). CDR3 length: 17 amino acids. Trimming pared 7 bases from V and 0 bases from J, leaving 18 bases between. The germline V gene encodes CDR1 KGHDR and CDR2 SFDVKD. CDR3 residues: CATSDPRPTSSYNEQFF. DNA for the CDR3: TGTGCCACCAGCGATCCAAGACCGACTAGCTCCTACAATGAGCAGTTCTTC.

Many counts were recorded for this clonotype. CDR3 sequence reads: CASSSDRGQGFEQYF. In DNA, the CDR3 is TGTGCCAGCAGCTCAGACAGAGGACAGGGGTTTGAGCAGTACTTC. The chain recombines TRBV11-2 with TRBJ2-7, with 9 bases fitting TRBD1. V was pared by 4 bases and J by 7 bases, with 11 bases of the junction left unmatched. The CDR3 is 15 amino acids. The germline gives CDR1 SGHAT, CDR2 FQNNGV.

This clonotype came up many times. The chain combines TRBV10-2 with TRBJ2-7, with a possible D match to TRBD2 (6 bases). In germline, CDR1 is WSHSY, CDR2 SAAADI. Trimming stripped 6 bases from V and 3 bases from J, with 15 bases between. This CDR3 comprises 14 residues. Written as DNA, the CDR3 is TGCGCCAGCAGCGCCGGGACTTCCTACTACGAGCAGTACTTC. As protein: CASSAGTSYYEQYF.

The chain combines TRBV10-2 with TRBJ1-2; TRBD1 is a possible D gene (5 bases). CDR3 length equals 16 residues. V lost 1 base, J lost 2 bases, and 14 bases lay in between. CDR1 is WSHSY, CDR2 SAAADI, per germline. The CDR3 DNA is TGCGCCAGCAGTGAGTATCGCGACGGGGGAAACTATGGCTACACCTTC. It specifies CASSEYRDGGNYGYTF.

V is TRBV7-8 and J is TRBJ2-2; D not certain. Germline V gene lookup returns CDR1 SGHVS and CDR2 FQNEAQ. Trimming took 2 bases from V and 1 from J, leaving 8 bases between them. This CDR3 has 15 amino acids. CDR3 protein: CASSLISLNTGELFF. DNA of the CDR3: TGTGCCAGCAGCTTAATCAGCCTGAACACCGGGGAGCTGTTTTTT.

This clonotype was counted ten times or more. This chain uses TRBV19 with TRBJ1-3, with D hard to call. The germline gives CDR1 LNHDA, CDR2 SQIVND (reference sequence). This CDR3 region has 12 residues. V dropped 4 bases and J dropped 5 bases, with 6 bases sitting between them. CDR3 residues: CASSKWRNTIYF. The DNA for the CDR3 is TGTGCCAGTAGTAAGTGGAGAAACACCATATATTTT.

CDR3 DNA sequence: TGCAGTGCTACCACCGGACAGGGAAGCCAAGAGACCCAGTACTTC. This translates into CSATTGQGSQETQYF. This chain uses TRBV20-1 with TRBJ2-5, with 8 bases aligning to TRBD1. The CDR3 has 15 residues. Germline V gene data show CDR1 as DFQATT and CDR2 as SNEGSKA (reference sequence). Trimming took 4 bases from V and 1 from J; bases not matched to a gene: 8.